The rows below give T cell receptor beta chains drawn from one sample of a study of T-cell memory formation after mild COVID-19. TCRdb reprocessed the 5' RACE reads via MiXCR and lists one record per CDR3 protein. The sample carries 250,000 to 350,000 distinct CDR3 sequences, less than 20% recorded once. Sequencing was done on a sample of PBMCs or a T cell subset sorted from them (not recorded which). The receptor source for this set is a man younger than 35 who had mild COVID-19 (a few samples of this study predate the infection). Cell type and time point are not known. CDR3s include the opening cysteine and the closing phenylalanine or tryptophan. The D gene is left open where the match is weak. Size is stated for part of the rows, as once, few or many counts, or as a class when the clone is expanded.

v_call	j_call	clone_size	d_call	cdr3_nt	cdr3_aa
TRBV6-4	TRBJ2-3	many	-	TGTGCCAGCAGTGACAAAACAGGGAGCGGCACAGATACGCAGTATTTT	CASSDKTGSGTDTQYF
TRBV7-9	TRBJ2-4	-	TRBD2	TGTGCCAGCAGCTCACTAGCGGCGGGGGGTATTCAGTACTTC	CASSSLAAGGIQYF
TRBV11-2	TRBJ2-5	few	TRBD2	TGTGCCAGCAGCTTATCGGCTAGCGGGGGGTCACGTTTGAAGACCCAGTACTTC	CASSLSASGGSRLKTQYF
TRBV6-5	TRBJ2-3	-	-	TGTGCCAGCAGTTACTCGGGGGTTCGCACAGATACGCAGTATTTT	CASSYSGVRTDTQYF
TRBV20-1	TRBJ1-2	few	-	TGCAGTGCTAGAGGTTCGGGGGACGGCAGAGGCTATGGCTACACCTTC	CSARGSGDGRGYGYTF
TRBV7-2	TRBJ2-1	few	TRBD2	TGTGCCAGCAGCTTAGTCGCGGGACTAGCGGGGGGGAATGAGCAGTTCTTC	CASSLVAGLAGGNEQFF
TRBV7-2	TRBJ2-3	few	-	TGTGCCAGCAGCTTAGTAACGGGGGATACGCAGTATTTT	CASSLVTGDTQYF
TRBV6-5	TRBJ2-1	few	TRBD2	TGTGCCAGCAGTTACCCCCGAGTAGCGGGGGGTCTAGATGAGCAGTTCTTC	CASSYPRVAGGLDEQFF
TRBV10-3	TRBJ2-1	few	-	TGTGCCATCAGTGGGGGCCCTTACAGCTCCTACAATGAGCAGTTCTTC	CAISGGPYSSYNEQFF
TRBV7-9	TRBJ2-5	-	-	TGTGCCAGCAGTCCAGCCCCCCGGAGAAAAGAGACCCAGTACTTC	CASSPAPRRKETQYF
TRBV5-1	TRBJ2-7	few	TRBD1	TGCGCCAGCAGCCCAAGGGACAGCTACTACGAGCAGTACTTC	CASSPRDSYYEQYF
TRBV29-1	TRBJ2-7	-	TRBD1	TGCAGCGTCTGGGACAGCTCCTACGAGCAGTACTTC	CSVWDSSYEQYF
TRBV29-1	TRBJ1-2	few	-	TGCAGCGTCCCAAACTGGGTAGGGCCCGGCTACACCTTC	CSVPNWVGPGYTF
TRBV11-2	TRBJ2-1	-	-	TGTGCCAGCAGCTTAGACCGGGGGTGGAATGAGCAGTTCTTC	CASSLDRGWNEQFF
TRBV5-1	TRBJ1-2	many	TRBD1	TGCGCCAGCAGCTTGGGCTGGACAGGGGGCAGTGGCTACACCTTC	CASSLGWTGGSGYTF
TRBV11-2	TRBJ2-7	few	-	TGTGCCAGCAGCTTACAGGATGGGCAGTACGAGCAGTACTTC	CASSLQDGQYEQYF
TRBV20-1	TRBJ1-5	few	-	TGCAGTGCTAGTGCGGGGAGCAATCAGCCCCAGCATTTT	CSASAGSNQPQHF
TRBV11-2	TRBJ2-4	-	-	TGTGCCAGCAGCCCTAGTGGGGGGCCTGGCAAAAACATTCAGTACTTC	CASSPSGGPGKNIQYF
TRBV5-1	TRBJ1-4	-	-	TGCGCCAGCAGCTTGTCGGGGCCGGGAGAAAAACTGTTTTTT	CASSLSGPGEKLFF
TRBV3-1	TRBJ2-3	few	TRBD2	TGTGCCAGCAGCAACGCGGGGGGCACAGATACGCAGTATTTT	CASSNAGGTDTQYF
TRBV19	TRBJ1-5	-	-	TGTGCCACCCCGGGGGGAATAGGCAATCAGCCCCAGCATTTT	CATPGGIGNQPQHF
TRBV13	TRBJ2-5	many	TRBD1	TGTGCCAGCAGCGGCCAGGGGGTACACCAAGAGACCCAGTACTTC	CASSGQGVHQETQYF
TRBV6-6	TRBJ2-5	-	-	TGTGCCAGCAACGTACAGGGAGGGGAGACCCAGTACTTC	CASNVQGGETQYF
TRBV2	TRBJ2-1	-	-	TGTGCCAGCAGCCCGGAGGGGGAGCAGTTCTTC	CASSPEGEQFF